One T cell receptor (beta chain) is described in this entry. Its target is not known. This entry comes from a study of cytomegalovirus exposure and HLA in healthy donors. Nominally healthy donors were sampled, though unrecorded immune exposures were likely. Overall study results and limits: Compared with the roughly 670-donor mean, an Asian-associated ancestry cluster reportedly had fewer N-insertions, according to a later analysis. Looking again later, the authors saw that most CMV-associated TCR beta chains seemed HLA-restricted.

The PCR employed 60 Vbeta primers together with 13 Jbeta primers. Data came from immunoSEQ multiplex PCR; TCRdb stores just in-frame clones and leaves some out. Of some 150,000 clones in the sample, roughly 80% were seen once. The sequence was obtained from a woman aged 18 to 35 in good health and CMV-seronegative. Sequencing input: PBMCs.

Here the CDR3 DNA reads TGTGCCAGCAGCGATACCAGGAAGAGCTCCTACGAGCAGTACTTC. Translation gives CASSDTRKSSYEQYF. The chain is built from TRBV5-6 and TRBJ2-7; D is unresolved. The CDR3 length is 15 residues. V was shortened by 4 bases and J by 0 bases, with 14 bases between the two germline ends. Germline CDR1 and CDR2: SGHDT and YYEEEE.